This T cell receptor beta chain was captured by sequencing in a study of T-cell memory formation after mild COVID-19. Study-wide results and caveats: Several responding clones turned up in pre-infection memory, indicating that cross-reactive memory may have taken part. Balance between CD4 and CD8 was seen in clones contracting day 15 to 85, and a CD4+ lean was seen in later expanders.

The TCR alpha and TCR beta cDNA libraries, bearing sample barcodes and UMIs, were generated by 5'RACE using constant-segment primers. Via MiXCR, TCRdb re-called the 5' RACE reads, giving one row per CDR3 protein. Found here are 250,000 to 300,000 distinct CDR3 sequences, 16% of them singletons; the top ten hold around 23%. CDR1 and CDR2 from the germline V gene are SGHRS and YFSETQ. V was trimmed by 1 base and J by 2 bases, leaving 12 bases between them. CDR3 length: 15 amino acids. Comments on this clonotype: Its target is unknown.

This chain joins TRBV5-1 and TRBJ1-1; D is undetermined. This clonotype originated in a man younger than 35 who had mild COVID-19 (a few samples of this study predate the infection). Cell type and time point are not known. The sample comprised PBMCs or a T cell subset sorted from them (not recorded which). In DNA form, the CDR3 reads TGCGCCAGCAGCTTGCTGGCGGAAAGTAACACTGAAGCTTTCTTT. Translating it yields CASSLLAESNTEAFF.